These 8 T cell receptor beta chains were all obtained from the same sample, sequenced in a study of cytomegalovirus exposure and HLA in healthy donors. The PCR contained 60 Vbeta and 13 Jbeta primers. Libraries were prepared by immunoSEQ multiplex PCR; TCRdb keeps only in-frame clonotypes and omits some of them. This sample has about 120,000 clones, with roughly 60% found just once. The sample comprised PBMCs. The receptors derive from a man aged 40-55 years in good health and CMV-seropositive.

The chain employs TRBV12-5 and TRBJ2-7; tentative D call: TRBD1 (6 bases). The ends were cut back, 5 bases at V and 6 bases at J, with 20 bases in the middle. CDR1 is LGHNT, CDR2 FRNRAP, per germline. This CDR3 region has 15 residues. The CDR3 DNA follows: TGTGCTAGTGGTCCCGGACAGACGCCTTTGGGCGAGCAGTACTTC. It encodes CASGPGQTPLGEQYF.

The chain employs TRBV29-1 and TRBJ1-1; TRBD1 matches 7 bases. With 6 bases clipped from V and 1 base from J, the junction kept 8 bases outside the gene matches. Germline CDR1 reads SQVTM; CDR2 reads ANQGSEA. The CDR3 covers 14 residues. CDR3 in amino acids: CSVAVTGKNTEAFF. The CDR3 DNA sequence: TGCAGCGTCGCGGTGACAGGGAAGAACACTGAAGCTTTCTTT.

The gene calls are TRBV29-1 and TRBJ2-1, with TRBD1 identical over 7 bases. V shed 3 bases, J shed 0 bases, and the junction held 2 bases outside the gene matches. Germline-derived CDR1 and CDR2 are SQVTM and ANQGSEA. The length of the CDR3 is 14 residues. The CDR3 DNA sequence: TGCAGCGTTGATGGGGACAGCTCCTACAATGAGCAGTTCTTC. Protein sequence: CSVDGDSSYNEQFF.

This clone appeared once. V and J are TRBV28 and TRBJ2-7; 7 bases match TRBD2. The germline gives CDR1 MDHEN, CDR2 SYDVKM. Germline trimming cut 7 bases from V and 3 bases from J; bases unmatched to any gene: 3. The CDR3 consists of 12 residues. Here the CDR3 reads CASTSGFYEQYF. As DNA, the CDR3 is TGTGCCAGCACTAGCGGATTCTACGAGCAGTACTTC.

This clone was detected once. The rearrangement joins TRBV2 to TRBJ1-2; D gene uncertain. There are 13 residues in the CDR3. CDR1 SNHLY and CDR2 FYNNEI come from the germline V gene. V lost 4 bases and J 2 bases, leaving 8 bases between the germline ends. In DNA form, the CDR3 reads TGTGCCAGCAGTGTTAACAACAACTATGGCTACACCTTC. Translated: CASSVNNNYGYTF. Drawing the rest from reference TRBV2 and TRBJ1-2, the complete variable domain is EPEVTQTPSHQVTQMGQEVILRCVPISNHLYFYWYRQILGQKVEFLVSFYNNEISEKSEIFDDQFSVERPDGSNFTLKIRSTKLEDSAMYFCASSVNNNYGYTFGSGTRLTVV.

This chain's CDR3 is CASSGTGETGELFF. In DNA, the CDR3 is TGTGCCAGTAGTGGGACAGGGGAAACCGGGGAGCTGTTTTTT. The chain recombines TRBV19 with TRBJ2-2, with 10 positions matching TRBD1. The CDR3 runs 14 residues. CDR1 and CDR2 (germline): LNHDA, SQIVND (reference sequence). The J segment lost 5 bases and the V segment lost 5 bases, leaving 2 bases of the junction unmatched.

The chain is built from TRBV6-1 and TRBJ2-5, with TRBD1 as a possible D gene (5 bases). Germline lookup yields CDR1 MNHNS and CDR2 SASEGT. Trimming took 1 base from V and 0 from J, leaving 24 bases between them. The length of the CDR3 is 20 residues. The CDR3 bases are TGTGCCAGCAGTGAAGGTAGTCCCTACGAACAGGTTACGTACCAAGAGACCCAGTACTTC. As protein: CASSEGSPYEQVTYQETQYF.

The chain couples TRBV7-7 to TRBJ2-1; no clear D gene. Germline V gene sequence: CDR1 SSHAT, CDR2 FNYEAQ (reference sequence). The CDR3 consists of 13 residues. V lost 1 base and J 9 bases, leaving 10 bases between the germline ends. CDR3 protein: CASSLGGLGEQFF. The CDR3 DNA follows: TGTGCCAGCAGCTTAGGTGGGCTGGGTGAGCAGTTCTTC. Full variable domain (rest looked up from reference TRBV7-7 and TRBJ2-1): GAGVSQSPRYKVTKRGQDVTLRCDPISSHATLYWYQQALGQGPEFLTYFNYEAQPDKSGLPSDRFSAERPEGSISTLTIQRTEQRDSAMYRCASSLGGLGEQFFGPGTRLTVL.